This record covers a single TCR beta chain. Clones were read by immunoSEQ multiplex PCR, and TCRdb kept only the in-frame ones, dropping some. Of hundreds of thousands of clones in the sample, around 89% were seen once. The data were taken from a study of Ad26.COV2.S vaccination and SARS-CoV-2 variants. Specified treatment: 19 received Ad26.COV2.S at low or high dose, single or two shots; about 5 received placebo; per-sample allocation not given. Repertoires come from day 63 after the first vaccine or placebo injection. This CDR3 is built from 14 residues. Trimming removed 1 base from V and 4 bases from J; junction bases left unmatched: 4. Germline CDR1 is LGHDT and CDR2 is YNNKEL (reference sequence).

This receptor was obtained from a person aged 18-65 years who received the Ad26.COV2.S COVID-19 vaccine or a placebo. The chain combines TRBV3-1 (or the pseudogene TRBV3-2) with TRBJ2-7; TRBD2 matches at 7 bases. Sequenced here: peripheral blood, sampled in a trial of Ad26.COV2.S vaccine versus placebo. The DNA of the CDR3 is TGTGCCAGCAGCCAAGGCGGGAGAGGGTACGAGCAGTACTTC. Amino acids: CASSQGGRGYEQYF.